The clone carrying this T cell receptor (beta chain) has only a few counts. The V gene lost 0 bases and the J gene lost 1 base, with 7 bases spanning the gap. The germline V gene has CDR1 LNHNV and CDR2 YYDKDF (reference sequence). The CDR3 covers 14 residues. This sample was taken from a study of identical twins. TCRdb re-analysed the 5' RACE reads in MiXCR, keeping a single row per CDR3 protein. The sample includes hundreds of thousands of distinct CDR3 sequences, 8% to 9% of them seen just once. These data are also associated with another study on yellow fever vaccine responses in identical twins.

The sample taken for sequencing was memory (CD45RO+) T cells sorted from blood. This sequence was found in a woman aged 18-29 years in good health. The chain couples TRBV15 to TRBJ2-7; a possible D gene is TRBD2 (5 bases). The CDR3 here is CATSRELGSYEQYF. The CDR3 nucleotides are TGTGCCACCAGCAGAGAACTAGGATCCTACGAGCAGTACTTC.